These 21 T cell receptor beta chains were all obtained from the same sample, sequenced in a study of CD8 T cells in ankylosing spondylitis. Notes on the study in general: Blood from ankylosing spondylitis patients appeared to carry a characteristic roughly 8-variant TCR beta motif.

TCRdb re-analysed the 5' RACE reads in MiXCR, keeping a single row per CDR3 protein. Of 750,000 to 850,000 distinct CDR3 sequences in the sample, around 11% were seen once. The antigens these receptors bind are not known. The material sequenced was blood, either unsorted or a sorted T cell fraction (not recorded which). The receptors here all came from a male donor with ankylosing spondylitis.

This clonotype was seen only a few times. The chain employs TRBV11-2 and TRBJ1-1; unclear D gene. The CDR3 contains 11 residues. Trimming shortened V by 5 bases and J by 7 bases, and 8 bases separated the two germline ends. Germline assignment: CDR1 SGHAT and CDR2 FQNNGV. CDR3 loop: CASSHSGEAFF. DNA for the CDR3: TGTGCCAGCAGCCATAGTGGTGAAGCTTTCTTT.

This clonotype was picked up a small number of times. The rearrangement uses TRBV29-1 and TRBJ1-1, with a weak D call TRBD1 (5 bases). The CDR3 contains 13 residues. CDR1 is SQVTM, CDR2 ANQGSEA, per germline. V dropped 0 bases and J dropped 14 bases, with 19 bases sitting between them. The CDR3 here is CSVEDPQSDIGFF. In DNA, the CDR3 is TGCAGCGTTGAAGATCCCCAATCGGACATCGGATTCTTT.

V usage is TRBV7-6 and J usage is TRBJ1-6; TRBD1 matches 7 bases. CDR1 is SGHVS, CDR2 FNYEAQ, per germline. CDR3 length equals 15 residues. The ends lost 5 bases at V and 3 bases at J; junction bases unmatched: 4. The CDR3 region has the DNA TGTGCCAGCAGCAAACGGACAGGCTATAATTCACCCCTCCACTTT. As protein: CASSKRTGYNSPLHF.

This clonotype has ten or more counts. The chain couples TRBV10-3 to TRBJ2-1; D uncertain. CDR3 length: 12 residues. The ends were cut back, 6 bases at V and 9 bases at J, with 12 bases in the middle. Germline V CDR1 and CDR2: ENHRY, SYGVKD. CDR3 amino acids: CAISAIQVEQFF. The CDR3 DNA follows: TGTGCCATCAGCGCTATTCAGGTTGAGCAGTTCTTC.

The sample holds a few counts of this clonotype. The chain carries TRBV30 and TRBJ2-7, with unresolved D. Germline-derived CDR1 and CDR2 are GTSNPN and SVGIG (reference sequence). The CDR3 has 12 residues. Trimming took 0 bases from V and 8 from J, leaving 11 bases between them. The CDR3 nucleotides read TGTGCCTGGAGTGTACGAAGGGATCAGCAGTACTTC. It is translated as CAWSVRRDQQYF.

The chain is built from TRBV27 and TRBJ1-3; weak D call: TRBD1 (5 bases). The CDR3 runs 13 residues. Germline lookup yields CDR1 MNHEY and CDR2 SMNVEV (reference sequence). CDR3 sequence reads: CVSSRGYGNTIYF. CDR3 DNA sequence: TGTGTCTCAAGCCGGGGGTACGGAAACACCATATATTTT.

With regard to this clonotype: Lacking the conserved final phenylalanine or tryptophan, this CDR3 likely reflects a read error. Because the CDR3's place on the DNA is in doubt, the DNA is left out and the CDR3 is given as listed by TCRdb. The chain is built from TRBV20-1 and TRBJ2-7; the table's D call, TRBD2, has no DNA check behind it. Looked up from germline, CDR1 is DFQATT and CDR2 is SNEGSKA (reference sequence). The CDR3 has 12 residues if both end residues are counted. The CDR3 is CSARRVAGGYLI.

This clonotype was seen at least ten times. The V gene is TRBV20-1, the J gene TRBJ2-7; D is uncertain. This CDR3 region has 15 residues. CDR1 is DFQATT and CDR2 is SNEGSKA in the germline V gene (reference sequence). V was clipped by 4 bases and J by 0 bases, with 16 bases between them. This CDR3 reads CSANKPSGYSYEQYF. The CDR3 coding sequence is TGCAGTGCTAATAAGCCAAGTGGGTACTCCTACGAGCAGTACTTC.

The chain uses TRBV6-4 and TRBJ2-7; the D is unclear. The CDR3 is 12 residues long. V gave up 6 bases and J gave up 7 bases, with 13 bases separating them. In germline, CDR1 is MRHNA, CDR2 SNTAGT. The CDR3 DNA follows: TGTGCCAGCAGCGACCCGATACGGGAGCAGTACTTC. Its protein is CASSDPIREQYF.

This clonotype came up a few times. The J gene is TRBJ1-1, the V gene TRBV9; D is uncertain. Looked up from germline, CDR1 is SGDLS and CDR2 is YYNGEE. CDR3 length: 14 residues. V was trimmed by 1 base and J by 5 bases, leaving 12 bases between them. In DNA form, the CDR3 reads TGTGCCAGCAGCGTAACCGACCGATTTACTGAAGCTTTCTTT. Translated: CASSVTDRFTEAFF.

The chain has TRBV3-1 and TRBJ2-2; 8 positions agree with TRBD1. The CDR3 has 14 amino acids. The V gene end was trimmed by 8 bases and the J gene end by 3 bases; junction bases not matched to a gene: 5. Germline CDR1 LGHDT, CDR2 YNNKEL (reference sequence). CDR3 bases: TGTGCCAGCCGCCTGACAGGGGACACCGGGGAGCTGTTTTTT. Translated: CASRLTGDTGELFF.

On this clonotype: A clone one base away is much larger, so this may be a read error. This chain joins TRBV6-5 and TRBJ1-2; no clear D gene. The germline V gene encodes CDR1 MNHEY and CDR2 SVGAGI. The CDR3 sequence is 14 residues long. CDR3 sequence (DNA): TGTGCCAGCAGTTACGCGGGGAGGGTCTATAGCTACACCTTC. Its protein product is CASSYAGRVYSYTF.

The rearrangement links TRBV5-6 to TRBJ2-3; D is perhaps TRBD1 (6 bases). Germline-derived CDR1 and CDR2 are SGHDT and YYEEEE. V was clipped by 3 bases and J by 4 bases, with 15 bases between them. The CDR3 length is 15 residues. As DNA, the CDR3 is TGTGCCAGCAGCTCAGGGGTTGGTAGGTCAGATACGCAGTATTTT. This gives the protein CASSSGVGRSDTQYF.

The sample holds a few counts of this clonotype. The chain is built from TRBV11-1 and TRBJ2-1, with a tentative D call TRBD2 (7 bases). With 5 bases removed from V and 0 bases from J, the gap between germline ends came to 23 bases. The CDR3 is made up of 19 amino acids. CDR1 is SGHAT, CDR2 FQDESV, per germline (reference sequence). CDR3 sequence reads: CASSPSPGRGGSSYNEQFF. The CDR3 bases are TGTGCCAGCAGCCCCTCCCCGGGCAGGGGCGGGAGCTCCTACAATGAGCAGTTCTTC.

This rearrangement joins TRBV20-1 to TRBJ2-1; D may be TRBD2 (5 bases). The CDR3 consists of 13 residues. Germline CDR1 DFQATT, CDR2 SNEGSKA (reference sequence). Deletions cut 6 bases from V and 7 bases from J, with 16 bases between. CDR3 nucleotides: TGCAGTGCCCGGACTTGGTCCGGTAATGAGCAGTTCTTC. Residues: CSARTWSGNEQFF.

The chain links TRBV5-6 to TRBJ2-2; D is perhaps TRBD1 (5 bases). The germline V and J ends were trimmed by 3 bases and 1 base, with 10 bases remaining between them. Germline assignment: CDR1 SGHDT and CDR2 YYEEEE. This CDR3 spans 15 amino acids. The CDR3 sequence: CASSSRGWNTGELFF. CDR3 DNA: TGTGCCAGCAGCTCTAGGGGATGGAACACCGGGGAGCTGTTTTTT.

This clonotype turned up a few times. The chain has TRBV3-1 and TRBJ2-1; tentatively, D is TRBD2 (6 bases). The ends were cut back, 1 base at V and 9 bases at J, with 10 bases in the middle. Per germline, CDR1 LGHDT and CDR2 YNNKEL (reference sequence). This CDR3 is built from 13 residues. The DNA of the CDR3 is TGTGCCAGCAGCCAAGTACTGGAGGGTGAGCAGTTCTTC. Its protein is CASSQVLEGEQFF.

V and J are TRBV30 and TRBJ1-2; a weak D match, TRBD1 (6 bases). CDR3 length: 15 residues. V was pared by 2 bases and J by 4 bases, with 17 bases between. Germline CDR1 reads GTSNPN; CDR2 reads SVGIG (reference sequence). The CDR3 region has the DNA TGTGCCTGGAGTACCCTGGGGGGGGCAGTCTATGGCTACACCTTC. Amino acids: CAWSTLGGAVYGYTF.

This clonotype showed up just a few times. V usage is TRBV7-2 and J usage is TRBJ1-2; 7 bases are a match to TRBD1. Germline values: CDR1 SGHTA, CDR2 FQGNSA. This CDR3 comprises 13 residues. With 1 base clipped from V and 10 bases from J, the junction kept 6 bases outside the gene matches. The CDR3 spells CASSLGGQSLYTF. Written as DNA, the CDR3 is TGTGCCAGCAGCTTAGGGGGACAGTCCCTCTACACCTTC.

This clonotype was counted only a few times. The chain recombines TRBV7-8 with TRBJ2-1; 12 nucleotides align to TRBD1. The CDR3 contains 15 residues. The trim removed 6 bases at V and 3 bases at J, leaving 3 bases unmatched. The germline gives CDR1 SGHVS, CDR2 FQNEAQ. This CDR3 is CASRGQGAVYNEQFF. Here the CDR3 DNA reads TGTGCCAGCAGGGGACAGGGGGCAGTCTACAATGAGCAGTTCTTC. The whole variable domain, remainder taken from reference TRBV7-8 and TRBJ2-1, is GAGVSQSPRYKVAKRGQDVALRCDPISGHVSLFWYQQALGQGPEFLTYFQNEAQLDKSGLPSDRFFAERPEGSVSTLKIQRTQQEDSAVYLCASRGQGAVYNEQFFGPGTRLTVL.

The rearrangement uses TRBV7-2 and TRBJ2-3, with D unclear. Germline V CDR1 and CDR2: SGHTA, FQGNSA. Trimming took 2 bases from V and 2 from J, leaving 8 bases between them. CDR3 length: 14 residues. CDR3 bases: TGTGCCAGCAGCTTACCATCTACCACAGATACGCAGTATTTT. It is translated as CASSLPSTTDTQYF.